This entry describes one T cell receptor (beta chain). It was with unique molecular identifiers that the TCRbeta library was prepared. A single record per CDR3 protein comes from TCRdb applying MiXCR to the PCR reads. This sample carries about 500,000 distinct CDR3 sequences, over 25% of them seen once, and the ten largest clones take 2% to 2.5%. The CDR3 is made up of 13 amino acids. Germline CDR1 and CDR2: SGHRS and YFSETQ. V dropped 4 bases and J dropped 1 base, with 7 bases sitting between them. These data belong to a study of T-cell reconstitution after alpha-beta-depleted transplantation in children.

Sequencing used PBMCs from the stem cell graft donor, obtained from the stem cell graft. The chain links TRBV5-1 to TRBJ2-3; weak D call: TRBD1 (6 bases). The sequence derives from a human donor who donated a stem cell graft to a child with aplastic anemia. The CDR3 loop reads CASSRQGTDTQYF. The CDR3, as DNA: TGCGCCAGCAGCCGACAGGGCACAGATACGCAGTATTTT.